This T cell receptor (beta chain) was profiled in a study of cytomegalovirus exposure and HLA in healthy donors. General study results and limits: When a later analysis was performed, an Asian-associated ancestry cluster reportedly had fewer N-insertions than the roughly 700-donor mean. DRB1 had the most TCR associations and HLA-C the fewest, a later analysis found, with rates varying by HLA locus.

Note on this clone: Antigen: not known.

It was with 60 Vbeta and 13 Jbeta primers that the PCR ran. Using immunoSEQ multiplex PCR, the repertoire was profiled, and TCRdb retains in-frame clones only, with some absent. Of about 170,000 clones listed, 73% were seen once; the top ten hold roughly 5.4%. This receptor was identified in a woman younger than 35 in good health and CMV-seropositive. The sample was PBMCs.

CDR3 nucleotides: TGCGCCAGCAGCTTGGCCCTGGCGGGCCAAGAGACCCAGTACTTC. Its translation: CASSLALAGQETQYF. V gene TRBV5-1 combines with J gene TRBJ2-5; TRBD2 is a possible D gene (5 bases). Germline V lookup: CDR1 SGHRS, CDR2 YFSETQ. Trimming stripped 0 bases from V and 1 base from J, with 10 bases between. The CDR3 loop spans 15 amino acids.